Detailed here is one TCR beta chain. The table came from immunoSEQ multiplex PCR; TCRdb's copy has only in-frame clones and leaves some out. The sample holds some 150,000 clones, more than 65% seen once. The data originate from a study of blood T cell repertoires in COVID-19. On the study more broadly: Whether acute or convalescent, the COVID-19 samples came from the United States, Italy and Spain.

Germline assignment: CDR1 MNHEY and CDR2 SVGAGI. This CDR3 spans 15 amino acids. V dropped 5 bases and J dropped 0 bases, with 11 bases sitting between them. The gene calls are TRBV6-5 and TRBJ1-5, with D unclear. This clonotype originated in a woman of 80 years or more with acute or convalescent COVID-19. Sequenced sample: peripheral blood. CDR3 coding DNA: TGTGCCAGCAGTAGAGGACTTTATAGCAATCAGCCCCAGCATTTT. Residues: CASSRGLYSNQPQHF.